Listed here is a single TCR beta chain. Antigen: not known. Germline trimming cut 4 bases from V and 9 bases from J; bases unmatched to any gene: 11. The germline CDR1 and CDR2 sequences are MNHEY and SVGAGI. This CDR3 contains 14 residues. The record originates from a study of T cells in Graves' hyperthyroidism and ophthalmopathy. Study details: At the time of initial diagnosis and before any treatment, peripheral blood was collected.

What was amplified from RNA transcripts were TCR beta CDR3 regions. A first-round RT-PCR of the TCR CDR3 used the HTBI primer set. TCRdb reanalysed the multiplex PCR reads using MiXCR and keeps one entry per CDR3 protein. The data contain just under 750,000 distinct CDR3 sequences, about a third of them seen just once; the ten biggest clones take up 30% to 40%. Study observations and caveats: Ophthalmopathy was distinguished from stable hyperthyroidism by 13 V-J signatures.

Graves' hyperthyroidism without ophthalmopathy progression within 18 months was termed stable. Sequenced: blood. V and J are TRBV6-5 and TRBJ1-1; 7 bases line up with TRBD1. This sequence was found in a woman between 40 and 50 years old with Graves' hyperthyroidism. CDR3: CASSSLRRQGKAFF. The CDR3 DNA sequence: TGTGCCAGCAGTTCTCTCAGGAGACAGGGAAAAGCTTTCTTT.